The clone carrying this TCR beta chain ranks as medium-sized. Its antigen is unknown. For each sample, template was about 550 ng of bulk tumor genomic DNA. During surgery, several far-apart biopsies were obtained from every primary tumor. The patients were newly diagnosed with non-small cell lung cancer, had not been treated, and had curative surgery. Donor patients had newly diagnosed non-small cell lung cancer and were having surgery with curative intent. This sample is drawn from a study of immune heterogeneity within non-small cell lung tumors. The CDR3 has 17 residues. V gave up 3 bases and J gave up 1 base; unmatched junction bases: 11. In germline, CDR1 is MGHRA, CDR2 YSYEKL. Study-wide findings and caveats: Identical dominant CDR3 beta clonotypes spanned tumor sites within a patient, beside site-unique high-frequency clones.

Multiplex PCR relied on 32 V and 13 J primers to amplify TCR beta CDR3. TCRdb passed the multiplex PCR reads through MiXCR, listing each CDR3 protein once. The table shows under 7,000 distinct CDR3 sequences, with roughly a fifth occurring only once. Sequenced material: lung tumor tissue. The rearrangement uses TRBV4-1 and TRBJ1-1, with 7 bases that match TRBD1. This receptor was taken from a female donor with non-small cell lung cancer. This chain's CDR3 is CASSHRQGKRENTEAFF. CDR3 sequence (DNA): TGCGCCAGCAGCCACCGACAGGGAAAGCGCGAGAACACTGAAGCTTTCTTT.